This entry lists 17 T cell receptor beta chains sequenced from one sample in a study of OX40 agonist ivuxolimab in advanced cancers. The assay was immunoSEQ multiplex PCR, and TCRdb's table has in-frame clones only and misses some. The table records approximately 90,000 clones, about 88% of them present only once. The sample was CD4+ or CD8+ T cells sorted from blood, taken in a trial of the OX40 agonist ivuxolimab. Receptors originate from an adult with an advanced solid tumor such as melanoma, head and neck, liver or kidney cancer.

This clone was found a few times. V is TRBV29-1 and J is TRBJ2-5; no clear D gene. The CDR3 length is 12 residues. Trimming pared 4 bases from V and 5 bases from J, leaving 11 bases between. Germline V gene sequence: CDR1 SQVTM, CDR2 ANQGSEA. CDR3 sequence (DNA): TGCAGCGTTGGTTCTGAAGGGGAGACCCAGTACTTC. Its translation: CSVGSEGETQYF.

The V and J genes are TRBV18 and TRBJ2-2, with 8 positions matching TRBD1. There are 15 residues in the CDR3. V lost 3 bases, J lost 5 bases, and 5 bases stayed unmatched. Germline assignment: CDR1 KGHSH and CDR2 LQKENI. DNA of the CDR3: TGTGCCAGCTCACCCCGGACAGGGCGTACCGGGGAGCTGTTTTTT. Its translation is CASSPRTGRTGELFF.

The chain carries TRBV7-2 and TRBJ2-3; a possible D gene is TRBD2 (6 bases). The CDR3 runs 12 residues. V was trimmed by 1 base and J by 10 bases, leaving 9 bases between them. The germline CDR1 and CDR2 sequences are SGHTA and FQGNSA. CDR3 DNA: TGTGCCAGCAGCTTAGGAGGGGAGGCGCAGTATTTT. This translates into CASSLGGEAQYF.

The V gene is TRBV5-4, the J gene TRBJ1-1; D possibly corresponds to TRBD1 (6 bases). Trimming stripped 5 bases from V and 4 bases from J, with 12 bases between. Germline lookup yields CDR1 SGHNT and CDR2 YYREEE (reference sequence). This CDR3 has 13 residues. In DNA, the CDR3 is TGTGCCAGCAGGGGGGCCTTTAGCACTGAAGCTTTCTTT. As protein: CASRGAFSTEAFF.

The rearrangement links TRBV19 to TRBJ2-3, with a tentative D call TRBD2 (6 bases). The germline V and J ends were trimmed by 5 bases and 4 bases, with 10 bases remaining between them. The V gene's germline CDR1 is LNHDA and CDR2 SQIVND (reference sequence). The CDR3 has 13 amino acids. For the CDR3, the DNA is TGTGCCAGTAGTGGCGGGATGGCAGATACGCAGTATTTT. Amino acid sequence: CASSGGMADTQYF.

This clone was observed a few times. This specimen includes other DNA sequences encoding the same CDR3. This sequence joins TRBV5-6 and TRBJ2-2, with D tentatively TRBD2 (5 bases). Trimming shortened V by 3 bases and J by 1 base, and 16 bases separated the two germline ends. Germline loops: CDR1 SGHDT, CDR2 YYEEEE. This CDR3 is built from 17 residues. The CDR3 nucleotides read TGTGCCAGCAGCTCTAGGCCCGGGGTTATGAACACCGGGGAGCTGTTTTTT. Encoded protein: CASSSRPGVMNTGELFF.

The chain has TRBV29-1 and TRBJ1-1; 9 bases agree with TRBD1. J was trimmed by 6 bases and V by 3 bases; bases with no gene match: 17. CDR1 and CDR2 (germline): SQVTM, ANQGSEA. The CDR3 loop spans 17 amino acids. CDR3 bases: TGCAGCGTTGAGAAACAGGGGGCGGTGGGACGAAGCGCTGAAGCTTTCTTT. It codes for CSVEKQGAVGRSAEAFF.

The gene calls are TRBV29-1 and TRBJ2-7, with a possible D match to TRBD1 (6 bases). The CDR3 covers 12 residues. Trimming removed 6 bases at V and 7 bases at J, with 16 bases between. The germline gives CDR1 SQVTM, CDR2 ANQGSEA. CDR3 sequence: CSVTRDTGEQYF. For the CDR3, the DNA is TGCAGCGTGACAAGGGACACAGGGGAGCAGTACTTC.

V usage is TRBV6-5 and J usage is TRBJ1-1; D uncertain. The germline V gene has CDR1 MNHEY and CDR2 SVGAGI. This CDR3 region has 13 residues. V was clipped by 7 bases and J by 2 bases, with 11 bases between them. The CDR3 here is CASTPGGNTEAFF. In nucleotides, the CDR3 is TGTGCCAGCACCCCTGGAGGTAACACTGAAGCTTTCTTT.

This clone was recorded once. The chain recombines TRBV10-3 with TRBJ2-1; the match to TRBD2 covers 15 bases. Germline lookup yields CDR1 ENHRY and CDR2 SYGVKD. V was pared by 10 bases and J by 8 bases, with 12 bases of the junction left unmatched. The CDR3 spans 16 residues. This CDR3 is CATTGLAGGGGHEQFF. DNA of the CDR3: TGTGCCACTACGGGACTAGCGGGGGGCGGAGGGCATGAGCAGTTCTTC.

The chain is built from TRBV6-1 and TRBJ1-4; perhaps TRBD1 as D (5 bases). Trimming shortened V by 7 bases and J by 2 bases, and 8 bases separated the two germline ends. CDR1 and CDR2 from the germline V gene are MNHNS and SASEGT. The CDR3 is 13 residues long. The chain's CDR3 is CASNPGTNEKLFF. CDR3 bases: TGTGCCAGCAACCCAGGGACTAATGAAAAACTGTTTTTT.

The V gene is TRBV6-1, the J gene TRBJ2-2; 7 nucleotides align to TRBD1. The CDR3 contains 14 residues. The V gene's germline CDR1 is MNHNS and CDR2 SASEGT. Trimming cost V 6 bases and J 4 bases; bases outside gene matches: 5. In DNA, the CDR3 is TGTGCCAGCAGCTCCCGACAGGGCACCGGGGAGCTGTTTTTT. Protein: CASSSRQGTGELFF.

The chain couples TRBV11-2 to TRBJ2-3; no definite D call. With 1 base removed from V and 2 bases from J, the gap between germline ends came to 10 bases. The CDR3 consists of 15 residues. Germline V gene sequence: CDR1 SGHAT, CDR2 FQNNGV. CDR3 nucleotide sequence: TGTGCCAGCAGCTTAGTGGGGTATCTCACAGATACGCAGTATTTT. The encoded protein is CASSLVGYLTDTQYF. Combining the CDR3 with reference TRBV11-2 and TRBJ2-3 gives the whole variable domain EAGVAQSPRYKIIEKRQSVAFWCNPISGHATLYWYQQILGQGPKLLIQFQNNGVVDDSQLPKDRFSAERLKGVDSTLKIQPAKLEDSAVYLCASSLVGYLTDTQYFGPGTRLTVL.

This sequence joins TRBV11-2 and TRBJ2-7; 10 bases fit TRBD2. The ends lost 4 bases at V and 6 bases at J; junction bases unmatched: 6. From germline, CDR1 is SGHAT and CDR2 FQNNGV. The CDR3 consists of 14 residues. Written as DNA, the CDR3 is TGTGCCAGCAGCTGGGGGACTAGCGCCAGCGAGCAGTACTTC. It encodes CASSWGTSASEQYF.

The V gene is TRBV5-6, the J gene TRBJ1-3; maybe TRBD1 (6 bases). The germline V gene has CDR1 SGHDT and CDR2 YYEEEE. Trimming removed 0 bases from V and 1 base from J, with 8 bases in between. There are 15 residues in the CDR3. The chain's CDR3 is CASSLAQGSGNTIYF. The CDR3 coding sequence is TGTGCCAGCAGCTTGGCACAGGGATCTGGAAACACCATATATTTT.

The V and J genes are TRBV6-5 and TRBJ2-5; weak D call: TRBD2 (6 bases). The J call could be wrong; TRBJ2-7 is a better fit for the DNA end. The CDR3 spans 12 residues. Germline V lookup: CDR1 MNHEY, CDR2 SVGAGI. The CDR3 protein is CASSSGLYEQYF. CDR3 DNA sequence: TGTGCCAGCAGCTCGGGACTTTACGAGCAGTACTTC.

The chain couples TRBV18 to TRBJ2-7, with a tentative D call TRBD2 (5 bases). This CDR3 has 15 amino acids. The V gene's germline CDR1 is KGHSH and CDR2 LQKENI. V lost 6 bases, J lost 5 bases, and 20 bases lay in between. This chain's CDR3 is CASSLVIGKSNEQYF. In nucleotides, the CDR3 is TGTGCCAGCTCCCTCGTCATCGGGAAGTCCAACGAGCAGTACTTC.